This TCR beta chain emerged from a study of T cells after yellow fever vaccination. With regard to this clonotype: Its target is not known.

CDR3 size: 15 residues. J lost 6 bases, V lost 5 bases, and 7 bases had no gene match. Germline V gene data show CDR1 as SEHNR and CDR2 as FQNEAQ (reference sequence). In TCRdb, the 5' RACE reads were re-called with MiXCR into one record per CDR3 protein. The sample lists hundreds of thousands of distinct CDR3 sequences; roughly 20% were seen once. Study-level results: Bulk-population clonotypes that are abundant could appear as contaminants in FACS-sorted repertoires.

Sequenced here: PBMCs, sampled before the yellow fever booster vaccination. J is TRBJ1-5 and V is TRBV7-9, with TRBD1 matching over 10 bases. This sequence originates from a young man who received the YFV17D yellow fever vaccine. CDR3 region: CASSADRGHGQPQHF. The CDR3 DNA follows: TGTGCCAGCAGCGCCGACAGGGGGCACGGTCAGCCCCAGCATTTT.